This entry concerns a single T cell receptor (beta chain). In this sample, this clonotype turned up many times. Its antigen is currently not known. Base qualities were left out, and no much larger clone turns up one base away. The sample is drawn from a study of CD8 T cells in ankylosing spondylitis (dated 2017 in TCRdb). Looking at the study overall: To find TCR variants linked to disease, the study profiled T cell receptor beta repertoires in ankylosing spondylitis patients and healthy donors. Samples of peripheral blood were taken, and for ankylosing spondylitis patients, synovial fluid was collected as well. The full study cohort comprised around 25 ankylosing spondylitis patients and 85 to 120 healthy donors.

Sequencer: Illumina HiSeq 2500. Quantitative 5'-RACE with molecular barcodes was used to prepare TCR beta libraries. Per the original workflow: Disease-linked TCR variants were identified with a new computational method built on a probabilistic model of VDJ rearrangement. Through fastp at Q25 and MiXCR, TCRdb rebuilt clones from the public reads, retaining in-frame beta chains. CDR3 protein duplicates are merged, each entry listing the most common genes and DNA. TCRdb, not the original authors, processed these V and J calls. The sample table holds some 240,000 distinct CDR3 sequences, of which approximately 20% were seen once. The top ten clones comprise approximately 33% of the sample. The investigation overall reported the following: Blood from ankylosing spondylitis patients appeared to be characterized by a TCR beta motif composed of about eight highly homologous amino acid variants. Significant enrichment of the disease-linked clones was reported in matched synovial fluid samples from ankylosing spondylitis patients. The disease-linked clones had a CD8+ phenotype and were found at relatively low frequencies in peripheral blood. Some TCR beta motif variants had previously been reported in synovial fluid and blood of reactive arthritis patients, which suggested common disease-initiation mechanisms.

The junction shows trimming of 2 bases on V and 5 bases on J, plus 15 bases between the germline ends. The germline V gene sets CDR1 to MGHRA and CDR2 to YSYEKL. From the cysteine through the phenylalanine, the CDR3 covers 16 amino acids. The entry retains the CDR3 DNA only, 48 bases that are in frame from base 1. This chain is built from TRBV4-1 and TRBJ2-2, with TRBD2 perhaps the D gene, on 5 matching bases. What was sequenced was blood, either unsorted or a sorted T cell fraction (not recorded which). The sequence was obtained from a male donor with ankylosing spondylitis or in good health (not recorded which). This receptor has the CDR3 CASSQFWGVQTGELFF. Read as DNA, the sequence is TGCGCCAGCAGCCAATTTTGGGGAGTTCAAACCGGGGAGCTGTTTTTT.